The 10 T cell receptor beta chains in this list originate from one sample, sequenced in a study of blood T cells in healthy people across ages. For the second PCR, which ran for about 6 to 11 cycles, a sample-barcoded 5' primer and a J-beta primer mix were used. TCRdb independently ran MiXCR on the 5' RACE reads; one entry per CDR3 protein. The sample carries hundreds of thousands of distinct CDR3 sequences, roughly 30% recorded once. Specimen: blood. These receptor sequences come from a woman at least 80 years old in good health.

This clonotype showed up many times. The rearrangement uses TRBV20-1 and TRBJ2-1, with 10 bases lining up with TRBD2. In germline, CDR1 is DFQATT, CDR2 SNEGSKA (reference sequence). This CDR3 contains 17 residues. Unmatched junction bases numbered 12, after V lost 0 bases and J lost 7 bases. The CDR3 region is CSAREMGAGGPRNEQFF. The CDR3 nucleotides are TGCAGTGCTAGAGAGATGGGAGCGGGGGGGCCTCGGAATGAGCAGTTCTTC.

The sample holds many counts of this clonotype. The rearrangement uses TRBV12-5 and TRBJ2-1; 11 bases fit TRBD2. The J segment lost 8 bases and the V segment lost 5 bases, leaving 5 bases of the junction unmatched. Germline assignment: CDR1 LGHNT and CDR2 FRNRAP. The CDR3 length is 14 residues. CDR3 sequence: CASGISGGADEQFF. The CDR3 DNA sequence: TGTGCTAGTGGTATTAGCGGGGGGGCCGATGAGCAGTTCTTC. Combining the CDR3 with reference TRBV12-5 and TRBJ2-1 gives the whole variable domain DARVTQTPRHKVTEMGQEVTMRCQPILGHNTVFWYRQTMMQGLELLAYFRNRAPLDDSGMPKDRFSAEMPDATLATLKIQPSEPRDSAVYFCASGISGGADEQFFGPGTRLTVL.

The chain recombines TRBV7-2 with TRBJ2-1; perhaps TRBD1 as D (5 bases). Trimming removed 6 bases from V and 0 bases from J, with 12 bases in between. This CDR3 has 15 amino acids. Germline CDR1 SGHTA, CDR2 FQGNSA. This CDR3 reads CASSLTVLSYNEQFF. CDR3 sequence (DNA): TGTGCCAGCAGTTTGACAGTTCTCTCCTACAATGAGCAGTTCTTC.

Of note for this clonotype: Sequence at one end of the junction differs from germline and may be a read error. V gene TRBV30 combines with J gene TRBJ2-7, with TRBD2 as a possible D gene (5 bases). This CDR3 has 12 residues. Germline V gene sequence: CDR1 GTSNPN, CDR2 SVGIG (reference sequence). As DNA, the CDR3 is TGTGCCGGGAGTGACGCCTACAATGAGCAGTACTTC. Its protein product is CAGSDAYNEQYF.

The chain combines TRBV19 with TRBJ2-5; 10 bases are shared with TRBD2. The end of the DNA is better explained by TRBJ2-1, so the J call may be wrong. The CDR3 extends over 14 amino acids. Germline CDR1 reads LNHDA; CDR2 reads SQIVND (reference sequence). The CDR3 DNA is TGTGCCAGTAGTACTAGCGGGGGACAAGAGACCCAGTTCTTC. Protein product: CASSTSGGQETQFF.

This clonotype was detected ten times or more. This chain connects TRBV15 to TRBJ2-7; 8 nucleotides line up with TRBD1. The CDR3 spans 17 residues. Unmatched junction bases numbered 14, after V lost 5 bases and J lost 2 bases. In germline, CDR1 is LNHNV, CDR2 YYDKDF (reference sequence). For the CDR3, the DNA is TGTGCCACCAGCGGTTTCACTCCGGGACAGGAGGCCTACGAGCAGTACTTC. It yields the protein CATSGFTPGQEAYEQYF.

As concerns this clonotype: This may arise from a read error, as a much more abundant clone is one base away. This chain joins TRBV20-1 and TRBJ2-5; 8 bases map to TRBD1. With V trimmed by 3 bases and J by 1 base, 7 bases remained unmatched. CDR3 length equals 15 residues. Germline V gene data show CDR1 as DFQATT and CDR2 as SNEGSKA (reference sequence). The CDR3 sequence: CSASMPGQGQETQYF. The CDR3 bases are TGCAGTGCTAGTATGCCAGGACAGGGCCAAGAGACCCAGTACTTC.

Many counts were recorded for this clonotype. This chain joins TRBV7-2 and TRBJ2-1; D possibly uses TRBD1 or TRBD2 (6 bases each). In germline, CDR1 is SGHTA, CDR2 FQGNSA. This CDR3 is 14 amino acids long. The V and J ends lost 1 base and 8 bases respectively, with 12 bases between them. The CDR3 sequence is CASSLVGGRDEQFF. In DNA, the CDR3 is TGTGCCAGCAGCTTAGTAGGGGGGCGGGATGAGCAGTTCTTC.

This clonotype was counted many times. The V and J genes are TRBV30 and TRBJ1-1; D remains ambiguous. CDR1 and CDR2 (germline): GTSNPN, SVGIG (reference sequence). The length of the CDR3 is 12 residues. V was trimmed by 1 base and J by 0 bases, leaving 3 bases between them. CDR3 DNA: TGTGCCTGGAGTGGGGTGAACACTGAAGCTTTCTTT. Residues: CAWSGVNTEAFF.

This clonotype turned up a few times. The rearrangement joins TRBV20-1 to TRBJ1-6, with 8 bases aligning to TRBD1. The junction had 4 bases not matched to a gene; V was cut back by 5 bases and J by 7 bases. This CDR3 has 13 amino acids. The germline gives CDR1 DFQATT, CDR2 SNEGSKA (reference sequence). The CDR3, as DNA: TGCAGTGCTGGCAGACAGGGGAATTCACCCCTCCACTTT. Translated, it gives CSAGRQGNSPLHF.